This TCR beta chain stems from a study of cytomegalovirus exposure and HLA in healthy donors. On the study more broadly: HLA-typed donors were the source of 90 million or so unique TCRs, which an early data release held.

The study ran its PCR with 60 Vbeta and 13 Jbeta primers. TCRdb keeps only in-frame clones here, not all; method: immunoSEQ multiplex PCR. The sample consists of roughly 150,000 clones, more than 75% of them appearing once. Germline lookup yields CDR1 SNHLY and CDR2 FYNNEI. This CDR3 contains 14 residues. The V end was cut by 8 bases, the J end by 8 bases, with 21 bases between. Study results and caveats: Rarity characterized most TCR sequences, yet some public TCRs appeared in many donors.

All the people who gave samples were healthy bone marrow donors. As to this clone: What it binds is not known.

This clonotype was sampled from a woman aged 40 to 49 in good health and CMV-seronegative. This chain links TRBV2 with TRBJ1-2; D perhaps matches TRBD1 (5 bases). The sequencing input was PBMCs. The CDR3: CASLSGTQGVGYTF. Written as DNA, the CDR3 is TGTGCCAGCTTAAGCGGGACCCAGGGCGTGGGCTACACCTTC.